These 28 T cell receptor beta chains were all obtained from the same sample, sequenced in a study of T cell responses to AZD1222 COVID-19 vaccine. TCRdb's table, derived via immunoSEQ multiplex PCR, lists solely in-frame clones and lacks some. The table has about 140,000 clones, approximately 90% seen once. This sample comprised peripheral blood, obtained on day 0 of AZD1222 vaccination. The receptors stem from an adult in good health.

This sequence joins TRBV11-2 and TRBJ1-1; D is unclear. CDR1 and CDR2 from the germline V gene are SGHAT and FQNNGV. The CDR3 runs 14 residues. V was shortened by 5 bases and J by 5 bases, with 15 bases between the two germline ends. In DNA, the CDR3 is TGTGCCAGCAGCGTTCGCCCCTTCGCTACTGAAGCTTTCTTT. Protein: CASSVRPFATEAFF.

The chain links TRBV3-1 (or the pseudogene TRBV3-2) to TRBJ2-2; D may be TRBD2 (5 bases). The V gene lost 4 bases and the J gene lost 1 base, with 10 bases spanning the gap. There are 15 residues in the CDR3. The germline gives CDR1 LGHDT, CDR2 YNNKEL (reference sequence). CDR3 sequence reads: CASSPGLGNTGELFF. Here the CDR3 DNA reads TGTGCCAGCAGCCCTGGACTCGGGAACACCGGGGAGCTGTTTTTT.

The V call is TRBV11-2, the J call TRBJ1-1; maybe TRBD1 (6 bases). This CDR3 region has 13 residues. Germline V gene lookup returns CDR1 SGHAT and CDR2 FQNNGV. The germline V and J ends were trimmed by 1 base and 13 bases, with 16 bases remaining between them. In DNA form, the CDR3 reads TGTGCCAGCAGCTTAGCAGGTTCCGGGACATTTTTCTTT. Encoded protein: CASSLAGSGTFFF.

J is TRBJ1-1 and V is TRBV4-2; the D gene is possibly TRBD1 (6 bases). V dropped 0 bases and J dropped 3 bases, with 14 bases sitting between them. Germline CDR1 is LGHNA and CDR2 is YNFKEQ. This CDR3 is built from 16 residues. The CDR3 sequence: CASSQDGRAGDTEAFF. As DNA, the CDR3 is TGTGCCAGCAGCCAAGACGGGCGGGCAGGGGACACTGAAGCTTTCTTT.

J is TRBJ1-1 and V is TRBV7-9; no definite D call. The CDR3 covers 14 residues. V lost 5 bases to trimming and J lost 2 bases, with 12 bases between them. Germline CDR1 reads SEHNR; CDR2 reads FQNEAQ (reference sequence). The CDR3 reads CASSPEAVNTEAFF. The CDR3 nucleotides are TGTGCCAGCAGCCCCGAGGCGGTTAACACTGAAGCTTTCTTT.

This clone was counted once. The J gene is TRBJ1-1, the V gene TRBV7-9, with a tentative D call TRBD1 (6 bases). The CDR3 sequence is 14 residues long. Germline values: CDR1 SEHNR, CDR2 FQNEAQ (reference sequence). Trimming shortened V by 7 bases and J by 0 bases, and 12 bases separated the two germline ends. CDR3 DNA: TGTGCCAGCAAGGGGAGGGACATGAACACTGAAGCTTTCTTT. This encodes CASKGRDMNTEAFF.

This clone showed up just a few times. The chain carries TRBV19 and TRBJ2-7; 7 nucleotides align to TRBD1. The germline CDR1 and CDR2 sequences are LNHDA and SQIVND (reference sequence). This CDR3 spans 15 amino acids. J gave up 2 bases and V 8 bases, and 12 bases lay outside the gene matches. The CDR3 nucleotides read TGTGCCAGTTCCCGGGCGACGACAGGGCCCTACGAGCAGTACTTC. It translates to CASSRATTGPYEQYF.

This clone occurred many times. CDR3 coding DNA: TGTGCCACCAGCAGAGATGTGGGGGGATGGTATGGCTACACCTTC. It translates to CATSRDVGGWYGYTF. This sequence joins TRBV15 and TRBJ1-2; D may be TRBD1 (5 bases). Per germline, CDR1 LNHNV and CDR2 YYDKDF (reference sequence). The CDR3 runs 15 residues. V shed 0 bases and J shed 5 bases, with 13 bases lying between them.

The rearrangement joins TRBV24-1 to TRBJ2-7, with D tentatively TRBD2 (6 bases). CDR3 length: 17 residues. Per the germline V gene, CDR1 is KGHDR and CDR2 is SFDVKD. V was clipped by 1 base and J by 4 bases, with 19 bases between them. CDR3 DNA sequence: TGTGCCACCAGTGATTTTAGGCGGCGGGGCGAGACTTACGAGCAGTACTTC. It codes for CATSDFRRRGETYEQYF.

The chain couples TRBV19 to TRBJ2-2, with TRBD1 identical over 10 bases. The germline V gene encodes CDR1 LNHDA and CDR2 SQIVND (reference sequence). The CDR3 consists of 15 residues. The V segment lost 4 bases and the J segment 3 bases; nucleotides outside the gene matches: 2. CDR3 in amino acids: CASSRQGAYTGELFF. CDR3 in DNA: TGTGCCAGTAGTAGACAGGGGGCTTACACCGGGGAGCTGTTTTTT.

This clone has only a few counts. The chain employs TRBV9 and TRBJ2-3, with 12 bases that match TRBD2. The CDR3 contains 15 residues. J gave up 8 bases and V 5 bases, and 9 bases lay outside the gene matches. From germline, CDR1 is SGDLS and CDR2 YYNGEE. The CDR3 region has the DNA TGTGCCAGCAGTCCTCGACTAGCGGGAGAGCGTACGCAGTATTTT. As protein: CASSPRLAGERTQYF.

This clone appeared a single time. The rearrangement links TRBV7-2 to TRBJ2-7; the D gene is possibly TRBD1 (5 bases). The CDR3 consists of 13 residues. V gave up 5 bases and J gave up 7 bases, with 15 bases separating them. The germline CDR1 and CDR2 sequences are SGHTA and FQGNSA. CDR3 DNA: TGTGCCAGCAGCACCAGTCCAGGGAAGGAGCAGTACTTC. Protein product: CASSTSPGKEQYF.

The rearrangement links TRBV27 to TRBJ1-4; TRBD1 matches 7 bases. CDR1 is MNHEY and CDR2 is SMNVEV in the germline V gene (reference sequence). The CDR3 sequence is 14 residues long. With 6 bases clipped from V and 7 bases from J, the junction kept 8 bases outside the gene matches. CDR3 sequence: CASRLTGEGEKLFF. As DNA, the CDR3 is TGTGCCAGCAGGCTAACAGGGGAGGGTGAAAAACTGTTTTTT.

The chain employs TRBV29-1 and TRBJ1-2, with D possibly TRBD1 on 5 matching bases. The V and J ends lost 3 bases and 0 bases respectively, with 14 bases between them. Germline CDR1 SQVTM, CDR2 ANQGSEA. The CDR3 contains 15 residues. CDR3 region: CSVETVFKANYGYTF. DNA for the CDR3: TGCAGCGTTGAGACAGTTTTCAAAGCTAACTATGGCTACACCTTC. Complete variable domain (other parts from reference TRBV29-1 and TRBJ1-2): SAVISQKPSRDICQRGTSLTIQCQVDSQVTMMFWYRQQPGQSLTLIATANQGSEATYESGFVIDKFPISRPNLTFSTLTVSNMSPEDSSIYLCSVETVFKANYGYTFGSGTRLTVV.

The chain couples TRBV7-8 to TRBJ1-5, with D maybe TRBD1 (5 bases). CDR3 size: 15 residues. Trimming cost V 2 bases and J 0 bases, with 8 bases left between them. CDR1 SGHVS and CDR2 FQNEAQ come from the germline V gene. The CDR3 loop reads CASSLRQHSNQPQHF. The DNA for the CDR3 is TGTGCCAGCAGCTTACGACAGCATAGCAATCAGCCCCAGCATTTT.

The chain carries TRBV18 and TRBJ1-1; TRBD1 agrees at 11 bases. The CDR3 covers 15 residues. V trimming: 6 bases; J trimming: 1 base; junction bases outside the gene matches: 4. In germline, CDR1 is KGHSH, CDR2 LQKENI. The CDR3 is CASSRGQGENTEAFF. Here the CDR3 DNA reads TGTGCCAGCTCCCGGGGACAGGGGGAGAACACTGAAGCTTTCTTT.

This clone was seen more than once but under ten times. The rearrangement links TRBV5-1 to TRBJ2-5, with 7 bases lining up with TRBD1. Germline V gene data show CDR1 as SGHRS and CDR2 as YFSETQ. This CDR3 has 15 residues. V lost 0 bases and J lost 2; bases outside the gene matches: 4. As DNA, the CDR3 is TGCGCCAGCAGCTTGGCCGGCAGGGGGCAAGAGACCCAGTACTTC. The encoded protein is CASSLAGRGQETQYF.

This clone was seen a handful of times. The gene calls are TRBV7-2 and TRBJ1-5; TRBD1 might be the D (6 bases). V was cut by 4 bases and J by 1 base, with 11 bases left in between. The CDR3 sequence is 15 residues long. The V gene's germline CDR1 is SGHTA and CDR2 FQGNSA. The CDR3 protein is CASSYKTGSNQPQHF. CDR3 coding DNA: TGTGCCAGCAGCTACAAGACAGGCAGCAATCAGCCCCAGCATTTT.

This clone came up once. The V call is TRBV2, the J call TRBJ1-2, with 7 bases identical to TRBD1. V was pared by 4 bases and J by 0 bases, with 2 bases of the junction left unmatched. Germline V lookup: CDR1 SNHLY, CDR2 FYNNEI. This CDR3 region has 14 residues. The CDR3 is CASSGDSANYGYTF. The CDR3 region has the DNA TGTGCCAGCAGTGGGGACAGTGCTAACTATGGCTACACCTTC.

By share, this clone counts as medium-sized. J is TRBJ2-7 and V is TRBV10-1, with D perhaps given as TRBD1 or TRBD2 (5 bases each). Germline V gene lookup returns CDR1 WNHNN and CDR2 SYGVQD (reference sequence). This CDR3 region has 12 residues. The germline V and J ends were trimmed by 5 bases and 6 bases, with 11 bases remaining between them. As DNA, the CDR3 is TGCGCCAGCAGTCGGGGCTCAGCCGAGCAGTACTTC. Its translation is CASSRGSAEQYF.

Notes on this clone: A junction boundary mismatches the germline segment, possibly from a read error. This chain links TRBV28 with TRBJ1-3; maybe TRBD1 (5 bases). The germline V gene encodes CDR1 MDHEN and CDR2 SYDVKM. The CDR3 loop spans 16 amino acids. The CDR3 bases are TGTGCCAGCAGTTTGCAGGGACCAAACTCTGGAAACACCATGTATTTT. Encoded protein: CASSLQGPNSGNTMYF.

This clone was observed once. This chain links TRBV29-1 with TRBJ1-2; 8 nucleotides line up with TRBD1. Trimming removed 6 bases from V and 1 base from J; junction bases left unmatched: 4. CDR1 is SQVTM, CDR2 ANQGSEA, per germline. CDR3 length: 13 residues. The CDR3 reads CSVDGQGNYGYTF. CDR3 nucleotides: TGCAGCGTCGATGGACAGGGTAACTATGGCTACACCTTC.

Written as DNA, the CDR3 is TGTGCCAGCAGCCGCCCGGGGACCGGGGAGCTGTTTTTT. Translating gives CASSRPGTGELFF. The chain has TRBV13 and TRBJ2-2, with D perhaps TRBD2 (5 bases). Germline CDR1 PRHDT, CDR2 FYEKMQ (reference sequence). The CDR3 runs to 13 residues. V lost 5 bases and J lost 5, with 9 bases in between.

This CDR3 is CASSYRGQEKSETQYF. The CDR3 coding sequence is TGTGCCAGCAGTTACAGGGGCCAGGAGAAGAGCGAGACCCAGTACTTC. The chain uses TRBV3-1 (or the pseudogene TRBV3-2) and TRBJ2-5, with 7 bases that match TRBD1. The CDR3 spans 16 residues. J was trimmed by 5 bases and V by 6 bases; bases with no gene match: 15. Germline V lookup: CDR1 LGHDT, CDR2 YNNKEL (reference sequence).

The chain joins TRBV18 to TRBJ2-5, with a weak D call TRBD1 (6 bases). CDR3 length: 15 amino acids. Germline CDR1 is KGHSH and CDR2 is LQKENI. Deletions cut 0 bases from V and 7 bases from J, with 15 bases between. The CDR3 DNA is TGTGCCAGCTCACCACCGGGGTCAGGGGTAGTGACCCAGTACTTC. It encodes CASSPPGSGVVTQYF.

The gene calls are TRBV19 and TRBJ1-1; D remains ambiguous. This CDR3 has 14 residues. Trimming stripped 6 bases from V and 3 bases from J, with 14 bases between. CDR1 LNHDA and CDR2 SQIVND come from the germline V gene (reference sequence). The DNA of the CDR3 is TGTGCCAGTAGGCCGGGAGGGAAGGACACTGAAGCTTTCTTT. As protein: CASRPGGKDTEAFF. Full variable domain (remainder filled in from reference TRBV19 and TRBJ1-1): DGGITQSPKYLFRKEGQNVTLSCEQNLNHDAMYWYRQDPGQGLRLIYYSQIVNDFQKGDIAEGYSVSREKKESFPLTVTSAQKNPTAFYLCASRPGGKDTEAFFGQGTRLTVV.

The gene calls are TRBV6-6 and TRBJ2-3, with 8 bases lining up with TRBD2. The germline V gene encodes CDR1 MNHNY and CDR2 SVGAGI (reference sequence). Trimming cost V 5 bases and J 2 bases; bases outside gene matches: 9. This CDR3 is built from 16 residues. CDR3 residues: CASSPGLAGLTDTQYF. The CDR3 DNA is TGTGCCAGCAGTCCCGGGCTAGCGGGTCTCACAGATACGCAGTATTTT.

V usage is TRBV30 and J usage is TRBJ1-5, with unresolved D. Germline-derived CDR1 and CDR2 are GTSNPN and SVGIG (reference sequence). CDR3 length equals 15 residues. The V gene lost 0 bases and the J gene lost 0 bases, with 9 bases spanning the gap. CDR3 sequence reads: CAWSVNRYSNQPQHF. As DNA, the CDR3 is TGTGCCTGGAGTGTAAACCGATATAGCAATCAGCCCCAGCATTTT.